This T cell receptor beta chain was found in a study of long-term antiretroviral therapy in people with HIV. Study-level results: Nothing was known about ART adherence, viral resistance or changes in therapy.

Version v3.0 of the immunoSEQ assay ran at survey level. Some clones are missing from TCRdb's copy, which holds only in-frame ones; the method was immunoSEQ multiplex PCR. The data contain about 19,000 clones, 76% of them seen just once; the ten biggest clones take up roughly 14%. With regard to this clone: What it binds is unknown.

Germline V gene lookup returns CDR1 SNHLY and CDR2 FYNNEI. Between the trimmed V and J ends, which lost 6 bases and 6 bases, there was a span of 23 bases. This CDR3 comprises 16 residues. This chain joins TRBV2 and TRBJ1-2; D is unresolved. This clonotype was obtained from a woman aged 45-59 years with HIV. The material sequenced was unsorted PBMCs, taken 0.5 years before starting antiretroviral therapy. The CDR3 protein is CASSPRSLGREDGYTF. The DNA for the CDR3 is TGTGCCAGCAGCCCTAGATCTTTAGGACGCGAAGATGGCTACACCTTC.